The rows below give T cell receptor beta chains drawn from one sample of a study of neurological immune-mediated disorders. TCRdb re-called the 5' RACE reads with MiXCR, one entry per CDR3 protein. In the table there are tens of thousands of distinct CDR3 sequences, under 4.5% of which are singletons. Source material: PBMCs. The receptors originated from a woman between 50 and 59 years old with multiple sclerosis. The CDR3 runs from the conserved cysteine through the conserved F or W. D genes are given only for firm matches. Some rows mark clone size as missing; the rest say once, few, many or name a class of expanded clone.

cdr3_nt: TGCAGTGGGAGCGGGGGTAACCAAGAGACCCAGTACTTC; cdr3_aa: CSGSGGNQETQYF; v_call: TRBV20-1; clone_size: many; d_call: TRBD2; j_call: TRBJ2-5
cdr3_nt: TGCAGTGCTCCTCTGGGTAGGACCAGTGAGCAGTTCTTC; cdr3_aa: CSAPLGRTSEQFF; v_call: TRBV20-1; clone_size: many; d_call: .; j_call: TRBJ2-1
cdr3_nt: TGCGCCAGCAGCACCCAAAATGGGCAGTATTTT; cdr3_aa: CASSTQNGQYF; v_call: TRBV5-1; clone_size: many; d_call: .; j_call: TRBJ2-3
cdr3_nt: TGTGCCAGCAGCTTCATGGTCTCAGAATCCTACAATGAGCAGTTCTTC; cdr3_aa: CASSFMVSESYNEQFF; v_call: TRBV7-9; clone_size: many; d_call: .; j_call: TRBJ2-1
cdr3_nt: TGTGCCAGCAGTACAGGGACATTAGTTTATCAGCCCCAGCATTTT; cdr3_aa: CASSTGTLVYQPQHF; v_call: TRBV28; clone_size: many; d_call: .; j_call: TRBJ1-5
cdr3_nt: TGCGCCAGCAGCAAGACTAGCCCCTACAATGAGCAGTTCTTC; cdr3_aa: CASSKTSPYNEQFF; v_call: TRBV5-1; clone_size: many; d_call: TRBD2; j_call: TRBJ2-1
cdr3_nt: TGTGCCAGCAGTTTGGGGGTCTCCTATAATTCACCCCTCCACTTT; cdr3_aa: CASSLGVSYNSPLHF; v_call: TRBV27; clone_size: many; d_call: .; j_call: TRBJ1-6
cdr3_nt: TGTGCCAGCAGCCTCCGGACAGGGGGGACTGAAGCTTTCTTT; cdr3_aa: CASSLRTGGTEAFF; v_call: TRBV7-6; clone_size: many; d_call: TRBD1; j_call: TRBJ1-1
cdr3_nt: TGTGCCAGCAGCTTAGCCATGCGAACCAACACGGGCTATGGCTACACCTTC; cdr3_aa: CASSLAMRTNTGYGYTF; v_call: TRBV7-9; clone_size: many; d_call: .; j_call: TRBJ1-2
cdr3_nt: TGTGCCACCAGCCCGGTTCCCATGGAAAAACTGTTTTTT; cdr3_aa: CATSPVPMEKLFF; v_call: TRBV15; clone_size: many; d_call: .; j_call: TRBJ1-4
cdr3_nt: TGTGCCAGCAGAGACGGACAGGGCAGCTCCTACAATGAGCAGTTCTTC; cdr3_aa: CASRDGQGSSYNEQFF; v_call: TRBV12-3/TRBV12-4; clone_size: many; d_call: TRBD1; j_call: TRBJ2-1
cdr3_nt: TGTGCCAGCAGTTTATCGGGGACGGGGGGATACGAGCAGTACTTC; cdr3_aa: CASSLSGTGGYEQYF; v_call: TRBV27; clone_size: many; d_call: TRBD2; j_call: TRBJ2-7
cdr3_nt: TGCAGTGCCCGAAGAACAGGTCATGCCACTGAAGCTTTCTTT; cdr3_aa: CSARRTGHATEAFF; v_call: TRBV20-1; clone_size: many; d_call: .; j_call: TRBJ1-1
cdr3_nt: TGTGCCAGCAGTTTCGACAGCAACTATGGCTACACCTTC; cdr3_aa: CASSFDSNYGYTF; v_call: TRBV12-3/TRBV12-4; clone_size: few; d_call: .; j_call: TRBJ1-2
cdr3_nt: TGTGCCAGCAGCTCTTCGTGGACAGCACAAGAGACCCAGTACTTC; cdr3_aa: CASSSSWTAQETQYF; v_call: TRBV5-6; clone_size: many; d_call: .; j_call: TRBJ2-5
cdr3_nt: TGCGCCAGCAGCCCTTTTTGGGGGATCAACAGGGGAGGTGAGCAGTTCTTC; cdr3_aa: CASSPFWGINRGGEQFF; v_call: TRBV4-3; clone_size: many; d_call: .; j_call: TRBJ2-1
cdr3_nt: TGTGCCAGCAGACCCGGGGCGGGGGTAGCGGGGGAAGAGACCCAGTACTTC; cdr3_aa: CASRPGAGVAGEETQYF; v_call: TRBV6-6; clone_size: many; d_call: TRBD2; j_call: TRBJ2-5
cdr3_nt: TGTGCCACCAGTGACCAATCAGGGGGGACGAACACCGGGGAGCTGTTTTTT; cdr3_aa: CATSDQSGGTNTGELFF; v_call: TRBV24-1; clone_size: many; d_call: .; j_call: TRBJ2-2
cdr3_nt: TGCAGTGGCGGTAATCCCCCCGGGGGAGAGCAGTACTTC; cdr3_aa: CSGGNPPGGEQYF; v_call: TRBV20-1; clone_size: many; d_call: .; j_call: TRBJ2-7
cdr3_nt: TGTGCCAGTCGATTTGGTCGGGGACCGAACACTGAAGCTTTCTTT; cdr3_aa: CASRFGRGPNTEAFF; v_call: TRBV19; clone_size: many; d_call: .; j_call: TRBJ1-1
cdr3_nt: TGTGCCAGCAGCTTAGGACTGTGGCATACCTACGAGCAGTACTTC; cdr3_aa: CASSLGLWHTYEQYF; v_call: TRBV7-2; clone_size: many; d_call: .; j_call: TRBJ2-7
cdr3_nt: TGCAGTGCTAGAGACCCTAGCGGGGGGAACACCGGGGAGCTGTTTTTT; cdr3_aa: CSARDPSGGNTGELFF; v_call: TRBV20-1; clone_size: many; d_call: TRBD2; j_call: TRBJ2-2
cdr3_nt: TGTGCCAGCACCTCCCGAGGCCATCTAGCCAAAAACATTCAGTACTTC; cdr3_aa: CASTSRGHLAKNIQYF; v_call: TRBV5-6; clone_size: many; d_call: .; j_call: TRBJ2-4
cdr3_nt: TGTGCCAGCAGCTTAGCACCCCAGGGGACCGAGCAGTACTTC; cdr3_aa: CASSLAPQGTEQYF; v_call: TRBV7-9; clone_size: many; d_call: .; j_call: TRBJ2-7
cdr3_nt: TGCAGTGCTACAAGGGTGGGACCCCGGGATGAGCAGTTCTTC; cdr3_aa: CSATRVGPRDEQFF; v_call: TRBV20-1; clone_size: many; d_call: .; j_call: TRBJ2-1
cdr3_nt: TGTGCCAGCAGCCTAGGGGACTCAAGGGGGAATGAGCAGTTCTTC; cdr3_aa: CASSLGDSRGNEQFF; v_call: TRBV12-3/TRBV12-4; clone_size: many; d_call: .; j_call: TRBJ2-1
cdr3_nt: TGTGCCAGCAGCTTAATTCGACTAGCGGGGGCTTTGAACACCGGGGAGCTGTTTTTT; cdr3_aa: CASSLIRLAGALNTGELFF; v_call: TRBV7-8; clone_size: many; d_call: TRBD2; j_call: TRBJ2-2
cdr3_nt: TGCAGCGCTAGAGCCGTGAGCAGACAATGGGGAAATGAGCAGTTCTTC; cdr3_aa: CSARAVSRQWGNEQFF; v_call: TRBV20-1; clone_size: many; d_call: .; j_call: TRBJ2-1
cdr3_nt: TGCAGTGCTCAAGGGGGAGACTTGAACACTGAAGCTTTCTTT; cdr3_aa: CSAQGGDLNTEAFF; v_call: TRBV20-1; clone_size: .; d_call: .; j_call: TRBJ1-1
cdr3_nt: TGCGCCAGCAGCCCACCCAACAAGGCCAATGAGCAGTTCTTC; cdr3_aa: CASSPPNKANEQFF; v_call: TRBV5-1; clone_size: many; d_call: .; j_call: TRBJ2-1
cdr3_nt: TGCAGCGGTAGCGGGGGTGACACAGATACGCAGTATTTT; cdr3_aa: CSGSGGDTDTQYF; v_call: TRBV29-1; clone_size: many; d_call: TRBD2; j_call: TRBJ2-3
cdr3_nt: TGTGCCAGCAGCTTGCAGGGGGCGACGGAGACCCAGTACTTC; cdr3_aa: CASSLQGATETQYF; v_call: TRBV7-2; clone_size: many; d_call: TRBD1; j_call: TRBJ2-5
cdr3_nt: TGTGCCAGCAGCCAAGCCTACTCTGGGGCCAACGTCCTGACTTTC; cdr3_aa: CASSQAYSGANVLTF; v_call: TRBV4-2; clone_size: many; d_call: .; j_call: TRBJ2-6
cdr3_nt: TGCAGTACATACTGGGACGGCCAGGGAGGCTACACCTTC; cdr3_aa: CSTYWDGQGGYTF; v_call: TRBV20-1; clone_size: many; d_call: .; j_call: TRBJ1-2
cdr3_nt: TGTGCCAGCAGCCGGGGACACTCCTCTCTCGAGCAGTACTTC; cdr3_aa: CASSRGHSSLEQYF; v_call: TRBV7-2; clone_size: many; d_call: .; j_call: TRBJ2-7
cdr3_nt: TGTGCCAGCAGCTTAACAGATTCCAAAAACATTCAGTACTTC; cdr3_aa: CASSLTDSKNIQYF; v_call: TRBV7-6; clone_size: many; d_call: .; j_call: TRBJ2-4
cdr3_nt: TGCAGTGCCACGACTAGCGGGGGTGAGACCCAGTACTTC; cdr3_aa: CSATTSGGETQYF; v_call: TRBV20-1; clone_size: many; d_call: TRBD2; j_call: TRBJ2-5
cdr3_nt: TGCGCCAGCAGCTTGGCGGGACTAGCGTTTAATGAGCAGTTCTTC; cdr3_aa: CASSLAGLAFNEQFF; v_call: TRBV5-1; clone_size: many; d_call: TRBD2; j_call: TRBJ2-1
cdr3_nt: TGTGCCAGCAGCCTCGGCAGTGGCGGAATCTACGAGCAGTACTTC; cdr3_aa: CASSLGSGGIYEQYF; v_call: TRBV9; clone_size: many; d_call: .; j_call: TRBJ2-7
cdr3_nt: TGTGCCAGCAGCCAATTTGGAAAAGAGGGGTATGGCTACACCTTC; cdr3_aa: CASSQFGKEGYGYTF; v_call: TRBV4-2; clone_size: .; d_call: .; j_call: TRBJ1-2
cdr3_nt: TGCGCCAGCAGCTTGGCCGGACGGGACTCTGGAAACACCATATATTTT; cdr3_aa: CASSLAGRDSGNTIYF; v_call: TRBV5-1; clone_size: many; d_call: .; j_call: TRBJ1-3
cdr3_nt: TGTGCCAGCAGCCTTCCCTTCGGCCAGGGGGCTTTTGATGAGCAGTTCTTC; cdr3_aa: CASSLPFGQGAFDEQFF; v_call: TRBV14; clone_size: many; d_call: TRBD1; j_call: TRBJ2-1
cdr3_nt: TGTGCCAGCAGGCCAGGGTATAATTCACCCCTCCACTTT; cdr3_aa: CASRPGYNSPLHF; v_call: TRBV12-3/TRBV12-4; clone_size: many; d_call: .; j_call: TRBJ1-6
cdr3_nt: TGTGCCAGCAGCCAAGGGGGGGACTTCCAAGAGACCCAGTACTTC; cdr3_aa: CASSQGGDFQETQYF; v_call: TRBV3-1; clone_size: many; d_call: .; j_call: TRBJ2-5
cdr3_nt: TGTGCCAGCAGTTCCCCGGGACTAGCGGCTAACACAGATACGCAGTATTTT; cdr3_aa: CASSSPGLAANTDTQYF; v_call: TRBV12-3/TRBV12-4; clone_size: many; d_call: TRBD2; j_call: TRBJ2-3